The rows below give T cell receptor beta chains drawn from one sample of a study of cytomegalovirus exposure and HLA in healthy donors. The repertoire was sequenced with immunoSEQ multiplex PCR; TCRdb's copy has only in-frame clones and lacks some. The sample yields 100,000 or so clones, nearly 15% seen once. The material sequenced was PBMCs. Source of these receptors: a female donor in good health and CMV-seronegative. CDR3s include the opening cysteine and the closing phenylalanine or tryptophan. D genes are given only for firm matches. The listing skips clone size in some rows; elsewhere it reads once, few, many or a size class.

TGTGCCAGCAGTGATCGACTAGAGCAGTACTTC CASSDRLEQYF TRBJ2-7 . . TRBV25-1
TGTGCCAGCAGCTTATTAAGTGTCGGCCAGGACAGGGAGGTGGGAGCTTTCTTT CASSLLSVGQDREVGAFF TRBJ1-1 . TRBD1 TRBV7-8
TGTGCCAGCAGTGAATTTAACGGGGTTAACACCGGGGAGCTGTTTTTT CASSEFNGVNTGELFF TRBJ2-2 . . TRBV25-1
TGTGCCAGTAGTTGGACTAGCGGGACGAACACCGGGGAGCTGTTTTTT CASSWTSGTNTGELFF TRBJ2-2 . TRBD2 TRBV19
TGTGCCAGCAGCCAAGACTCTCCCTACAATGAGCAGTTCTTC CASSQDSPYNEQFF TRBJ2-1 . . TRBV4-2
TGTGCCATCAGTGAGGGACAGGGTGAAAAACTGTTTTTT CAISEGQGEKLFF TRBJ1-4 few TRBD1 TRBV10-3
TGTGCCAGCTCACCACGAGGGGGGGACACTGAAGCTTTCTTT CASSPRGGDTEAFF TRBJ1-1 few . TRBV18
TGTGCTAGTGGTCTAACAGGGGACGGCACCATATATTTT CASGLTGDGTIYF TRBJ1-3 . TRBD1 TRBV12-5
TGTGCCAGCAGTTGGGCGATGAACACTGAAGCTTTCTTT CASSWAMNTEAFF TRBJ1-1 few . TRBV28
TGCAGCGTGAGACAGGGTGGCACAGATACGCAGTATTTT CSVRQGGTDTQYF TRBJ2-3 . TRBD1 TRBV29-1
TGTGCCAGCAGCCGCTCCGGGACGAAGCGTTCGGGGGGCACAGATACGCAGTATTTT CASSRSGTKRSGGTDTQYF TRBJ2-3 few . TRBV7-2
TGCGCCAGCAGCTTCTCCGGGACAGGGGAGGCAGATACGCAGTATTTT CASSFSGTGEADTQYF TRBJ2-3 . TRBD1 TRBV4-1
TGTGCCAGCAGTTTCACAGGGGGCGCGAACTATGGCTACACCTTC CASSFTGGANYGYTF TRBJ1-2 few TRBD1 TRBV27
TGTGCCAGCAGTTTCCTCCCCGGGGAGCTGTTTTTT CASSFLPGELFF TRBJ2-2 few . TRBV6-5
TGTGCCTGGACTCCGGGACTAGCGGGGGGGAATGAGCAGTTCTTC CAWTPGLAGGNEQFF TRBJ2-1 . TRBD2 TRBV30
TGCGCCAGCAGCCAAGTAAACAGGGAATCCCTCCACTTT CASSQVNRESLHF TRBJ1-6 . . TRBV4-3
TGTGCCAGCAGCCCCCCGGCCGGGGTGAACACTGAAGCTTTCTTT CASSPPAGVNTEAFF TRBJ1-1 few . TRBV6-5
TGCGCCAGCCGGGAAGGGGTTCGGGGAGGACGCGAGCAGTACTTC CASREGVRGGREQYF TRBJ2-7 . . TRBV5-1
TGTGCCAGCAGCTTGAAGGGCGAGGGTCAGCCCCAGCATTTT CASSLKGEGQPQHF TRBJ1-5 . . TRBV5-4
TGTGCCAGCAGGGGGGACACTTACAATGAGCAGTTCTTC CASRGDTYNEQFF TRBJ2-1 few . TRBV6-1